This T cell receptor (beta chain) was profiled in a study of blood T cell repertoires in COVID-19. This CDR3 comprises 17 residues. V was clipped by 3 bases and J by 4 bases; unmatched bases: 8. Germline V gives CDR1 SGHNT, CDR2 YYREEE (reference sequence). Authors' data handling: It was from reference gene primer amplification that nucleated cell counts were estimated. Sequencing was performed with immunoSEQ multiplex PCR; in TCRdb, only in-frame clones are kept and a portion is missing. D and trimming were read from the DNA, whereas the V and J calls and clone size are those reported in that table. The repertoire includes approximately 170,000 clones, approximately 89% of them detected once, and roughly 0.82% sits in the top ten. Individuals aged 18 to 89 years were recruited from 24 US areas.

Sequencing was carried out using PBMCs or T cells enriched from blood (not recorded which). The V call is TRBV5-4, the J call TRBJ2-3; 13 nucleotides agree with TRBD2. This receptor was obtained from a woman younger than 30 who had recovered from COVID-19. CDR3 nucleotide sequence: TGTGCCAGCAGCTATACTAGGACTAGCGGGAGTTCAGATACGCAGTATTTT. It specifies CASSYTRTSGSSDTQYF.